The 28 T cell receptor beta chains presented below share a single source sample, sequenced in a study of blood T cell repertoires in COVID-19. The protocol was immunoSEQ multiplex PCR, while the TCRdb copy is restricted to in-frame clones and leaves out a portion. In the table there are around 150,000 clones, roughly 87% of which are singletons. Sequencing was carried out using peripheral blood. The receptors here all came from a woman aged 60-75 years with active or convalescent COVID-19.

The chain recombines TRBV18 with TRBJ1-1, with 7 bases matching TRBD1. After removal of 4 bases from V and 8 bases from J, the junction contained 13 bases not matched to a gene. Germline V gives CDR1 KGHSH, CDR2 LQKENI. The CDR3 covers 15 residues. Here the CDR3 reads CASSLWRDRRAEAFF. CDR3 DNA: TGTGCCAGCTCACTCTGGAGGGACAGAAGGGCGGAAGCTTTCTTT.

V usage is TRBV11-2 and J usage is TRBJ2-2, with D possibly matching TRBD1 (6 bases). V was cut by 0 bases and J by 5 bases, with 16 bases left in between. Germline CDR1 and CDR2: SGHAT and FQNNGV. The CDR3 is 17 residues long. The CDR3 loop is CASSLDRAQGKTGELFF. CDR3 DNA: TGTGCCAGCAGCTTAGATCGTGCACAGGGAAAAACCGGGGAGCTGTTTTTT.

The chain uses TRBV30 and TRBJ2-1, with 10 bases fitting TRBD1. CDR1 GTSNPN and CDR2 SVGIG come from the germline V gene (reference sequence). Trimming took 2 bases from V and 12 from J; bases not matched to a gene: 7. CDR3 length equals 13 residues. CDR3 bases: TGTGCCTGGAGTCTAGGGGGGGACAGGGGGCAGTTCTTC. Translated, it gives CAWSLGGDRGQFF.

This clone was counted once. The V gene is TRBV23-1, the J gene TRBJ1-3; possible D gene TRBD1, 5 bases. TRBV23-1 is marked as an open reading frame, function uncertain. The CDR3 contains 18 residues. Deletions cut 5 bases from V and 1 base from J, with 21 bases between. CDR3 coding DNA: TGCGCCAGCAGTATTCCCTTCCTGGGGGGGACTTCTGGAAACACCATATATTTT. Protein: CASSIPFLGGTSGNTIYF.

This clone has only one observation. This chain joins TRBV5-4 and TRBJ2-2; D might be TRBD2 (5 bases). Germline V gene data show CDR1 as SGHNT and CDR2 as YYREEE (reference sequence). CDR3 length: 15 residues. Trimming removed 3 bases from V and 3 bases from J, with 12 bases in between. CDR3 DNA: TGTGCCAGCAGCTCGGGTTGGGGAGACACCGGGGAGCTGTTTTTT. Its protein product is CASSSGWGDTGELFF.

The rearrangement links TRBV7-9 to TRBJ2-5; perhaps TRBD1 as D (6 bases). The V gene's germline CDR1 is SEHNR and CDR2 FQNEAQ (reference sequence). CDR3 size: 14 residues. With 5 bases removed from V and 5 bases from J, the gap between germline ends came to 15 bases. CDR3 in DNA: TGTGCCAGCAGCCCACAGGGTTTTGGGGAGACCCAGTACTTC. This encodes CASSPQGFGETQYF.

The chain couples TRBV5-1 to TRBJ2-3; tentative D call: TRBD2 (5 bases). Germline V lookup: CDR1 SGHRS, CDR2 YFSETQ. This CDR3 contains 15 residues. V was shortened by 3 bases and J by 2 bases, with 13 bases between the two germline ends. The CDR3 protein is CASSSGGSLTDTQYF. CDR3 nucleotides: TGCGCCAGCAGCTCGGGCGGGTCGCTCACAGATACGCAGTATTTT.

This clone was recorded once. The chain joins TRBV3-1 (or the pseudogene TRBV3-2) to TRBJ2-4, with D possibly TRBD2 on 6 matching bases. The germline gives CDR1 LGHDT, CDR2 YNNKEL (reference sequence). The CDR3 spans 12 residues. The germline V and J ends were trimmed by 4 bases and 7 bases, with 8 bases remaining between them. In DNA, the CDR3 is TGTGCCAGCAGCCCCGCGGGGAACATTCAGTACTTC. It specifies CASSPAGNIQYF.

The CDR3 DNA reads as TGTGCCAGCAGCTCGGGACAGGGGAATTCACCCCTCCACTTT. Translating gives CASSSGQGNSPLHF. The chain is built from TRBV9 and TRBJ1-6, with TRBD1 matching 10 bases. The trim removed 4 bases at V and 7 bases at J, leaving 2 bases unmatched. CDR3 length equals 14 residues. In germline, CDR1 is SGDLS, CDR2 YYNGEE.

V and J are TRBV4-3 and TRBJ2-3, with D possibly being TRBD1 (6 bases). The CDR3 contains 14 residues. Per the germline V gene, CDR1 is LGHNA and CDR2 is YSLEER. V dropped 4 bases and J dropped 2 bases, with 10 bases sitting between them. The CDR3 is CASSRDTFTDTQYF. The CDR3, as DNA: TGCGCCAGCAGCCGGGACACATTCACAGATACGCAGTATTTT.

The genes are TRBV5-1 and TRBJ2-1; 8 nucleotides agree with TRBD2. The V gene end was trimmed by 4 bases and the J gene end by 1 base; junction bases not matched to a gene: 19. The germline V gene has CDR1 SGHRS and CDR2 YFSETQ. CDR3 length: 20 residues. CDR3 bases: TGCGCCAGCAGCCCACGATTAGATAGCGGGGATTTACCTTCCTACAATGAGCAGTTCTTC. It translates to CASSPRLDSGDLPSYNEQFF.

Only a few counts were recorded for this clone. V gene TRBV5-1 combines with J gene TRBJ2-1; 9 nucleotides agree with TRBD2. V was clipped by 0 bases and J by 3 bases; unmatched bases: 4. Germline V lookup: CDR1 SGHRS, CDR2 YFSETQ. The CDR3 consists of 16 residues. The CDR3 nucleotides are TGCGCCAGCAGCTTGGTAGCGGGGGTGAACTACAATGAGCAGTTCTTC. Translated: CASSLVAGVNYNEQFF. The complete variable domain, with remaining parts taken from reference TRBV5-1 and TRBJ2-1, reads KAGVTQTPRYLIKTRGQQVTLSCSPISGHRSVSWYQQTPGQGLQFLFEYFSETQRNKGNFPGRFSGRQFSNSRSEMNVSTLELGDSALYLCASSLVAGVNYNEQFFGPGTRLTVL.

The chain carries TRBV7-2 and TRBJ2-5; D not resolved. V shed 1 base and J shed 2 bases, with 5 bases lying between them. The CDR3 has 13 residues. In germline, CDR1 is SGHTA, CDR2 FQGNSA. In nucleotides, the CDR3 is TGTGCCAGCAGCTTAGGTCTACAAGAGACCCAGTACTTC. It encodes CASSLGLQETQYF.

The genes are TRBV29-1 and TRBJ2-7; the match to TRBD2 covers 10 bases. Germline CDR1 is SQVTM and CDR2 is ANQGSEA. The V segment lost 7 bases and the J segment 2 bases; nucleotides outside the gene matches: 8. CDR3 length: 14 amino acids. CDR3 loop: CSATASGGPYEQYF. In DNA form, the CDR3 reads TGCAGCGCTACCGCTAGCGGGGGACCCTACGAGCAGTACTTC.

V usage is TRBV29-1 and J usage is TRBJ2-3; 12 bases align to TRBD2. Germline CDR1 is SQVTM and CDR2 is ANQGSEA. This CDR3 region has 16 residues. V was pared by 7 bases and J by 6 bases, with 14 bases of the junction left unmatched. CDR3 protein: CSGRRGRTSGEDTQYF. CDR3 nucleotide sequence: TGCAGCGGACGACGTGGCAGGACTAGCGGGGAGGATACGCAGTATTTT.

The rearrangement links TRBV6-2 or TRBV6-3 to TRBJ2-3; 9 bases fit TRBD2. CDR3 length: 16 amino acids. The germline gives CDR1 MNHEY, CDR2 SVGEGT. Trimming at V came to 4 bases and at J to 8 bases, leaving 13 bases not matched to a gene. CDR3 coding DNA: TGTGCCAGCAGTTCCCCAGGTGCGGGGGGGCCAATTACGCAGTATTTT. Residues: CASSSPGAGGPITQYF.

The chain has TRBV3-1 (or the pseudogene TRBV3-2) and TRBJ1-2; D gene unclear. V was cut by 0 bases and J by 5 bases, with 13 bases left in between. The germline V gene has CDR1 LGHDT and CDR2 YNNKEL (reference sequence). The CDR3 is made up of 15 amino acids. CDR3 protein: CASSQESIGDYGYTF. The CDR3 region has the DNA TGTGCCAGCAGCCAAGAATCCATCGGTGATTATGGCTACACCTTC.

V is TRBV10-3 and J is TRBJ2-3, with 9 bases matching TRBD2. CDR3 size: 16 residues. The germline V gene encodes CDR1 ENHRY and CDR2 SYGVKD. V lost 0 bases and J lost 2; bases outside the gene matches: 3. The CDR3 sequence: CAISESAGGNTDTQYF. CDR3 in DNA: TGTGCCATCAGTGAGTCCGCGGGGGGGAACACAGATACGCAGTATTTT.

This chain uses TRBV29-1 with TRBJ1-2; tentative D call: TRBD1 (5 bases). The CDR3 has 13 residues. Between the trimmed V and J ends, which lost 2 bases and 3 bases, there was a span of 10 bases. In germline, CDR1 is SQVTM, CDR2 ANQGSEA. CDR3: CSVEIGADYGYTF. Here the CDR3 DNA reads TGCAGCGTTGAAATAGGGGCTGACTATGGCTACACCTTC.

The V and J genes are TRBV4-3 and TRBJ1-3, with D hard to call. V was shortened by 1 base and J by 0 bases, with 7 bases between the two germline ends. CDR3 length: 15 amino acids. Germline CDR1 and CDR2: LGHNA and YSLEER. CDR3 loop: CASSQGSSSGNTIYF. In DNA, the CDR3 is TGCGCCAGCAGCCAAGGATCCAGCTCTGGAAACACCATATATTTT.

The genes are TRBV7-6 and TRBJ2-4, with D unclear. V gave up 0 bases and J gave up 8 bases, with 8 bases separating them. The CDR3 runs 13 residues. Germline V lookup: CDR1 SGHVS, CDR2 FNYEAQ. CDR3 sequence (DNA): TGTGCCAGCAGCTTAGCTCTTACTGACATTCAGTACTTC. This encodes CASSLALTDIQYF.

The chain combines TRBV7-2 with TRBJ2-5, with 11 bases aligning to TRBD2. This CDR3 region has 17 residues. V shed 1 base, J shed 4 bases, and the junction held 8 bases outside the gene matches. Germline V gene sequence: CDR1 SGHTA, CDR2 FQGNSA. This chain's CDR3 is CASSLGASGGSGETQYF. CDR3 DNA sequence: TGTGCCAGCAGCTTAGGGGCTAGCGGGGGGTCTGGAGAGACCCAGTACTTC.

The V call is TRBV24-1, the J call TRBJ1-2; D is unclear. The CDR3 extends over 14 amino acids. Germline CDR1 KGHDR, CDR2 SFDVKD. Trimming shortened V by 1 base and J by 8 bases, and 13 bases separated the two germline ends. The CDR3 sequence is CATSDLSMKEGYTF. The CDR3 coding sequence is TGTGCCACCAGTGATTTATCGATGAAAGAGGGCTACACCTTC.

This chain links TRBV19 with TRBJ1-5; a weak D match, TRBD1 (5 bases). The CDR3 runs 15 residues. Deletions cut 6 bases from V and 4 bases from J, with 16 bases between. From germline, CDR1 is LNHDA and CDR2 SQIVND (reference sequence). The CDR3 loop is CASRTGGTINQPQHF. In DNA form, the CDR3 reads TGTGCCAGTAGGACCGGGGGGACCATAAATCAGCCCCAGCATTTT.

The genes are TRBV10-3 and TRBJ2-1, with TRBD1 identical over 7 bases. Germline values: CDR1 ENHRY, CDR2 SYGVKD. V gave up 6 bases and J gave up 4 bases; unmatched junction bases: 9. The length of the CDR3 is 15 residues. The CDR3, as DNA: TGTGCCATCAGGAATACCGGGACAGAGTACAATGAGCAGTTCTTC. Protein product: CAIRNTGTEYNEQFF.

This chain joins TRBV9 and TRBJ1-2, with D hard to call. Trimming pared 0 bases from V and 6 bases from J, leaving 18 bases between. Looked up from germline, CDR1 is SGDLS and CDR2 is YYNGEE. The CDR3 covers 16 residues. The CDR3 DNA follows: TGTGCCAGCAGCGTAGGGTTGCACAAAAGTAGCGATGGCTACACCTTC. This sequence encodes CASSVGLHKSSDGYTF.

This clone was seen once. The J gene is TRBJ1-2, the V gene TRBV30; D is perhaps TRBD1 (6 bases). From germline, CDR1 is GTSNPN and CDR2 SVGIG (reference sequence). V was shortened by 3 bases and J by 1 base, with 9 bases between the two germline ends. The CDR3 has 13 amino acids. CDR3 sequence: CAWRTGINYGYTF. The CDR3 DNA reads TGTGCCTGGAGGACAGGTATTAACTATGGCTACACCTTC.

This chain joins TRBV5-5 and TRBJ1-2; 8 bases match TRBD1. V trimming: 0 bases; J trimming: 7 bases; junction bases outside the gene matches: 8. The CDR3 length is 15 residues. CDR1 is SGHKS, CDR2 YYEKEE, per germline (reference sequence). The CDR3 nucleotides are TGTGCCAGCAGCTTGGATGGTCAGGGGGCATTTGGCTACACCTTC. Its protein is CASSLDGQGAFGYTF.